Listed below are T cell receptor beta chains from one sample, sequenced in a study of blood T cell repertoires in COVID-19. The protocol was immunoSEQ multiplex PCR, while the TCRdb copy is restricted to in-frame clones and leaves out a portion. The sample holds under 250,000 clones, 80% to 85% seen once. The sample taken for sequencing was peripheral blood. All receptors come from a woman aged 60-70 years with acute or convalescent COVID-19. Each CDR3 is given with its conserved first and last residue. Fields, in order: clone size, J gene, V gene, D gene, CDR3 DNA, CDR3 protein. D genes are given only for firm matches. Expanded clones are given a class, and other clones once, few, many or no size at all.

>-|TRBJ1-1|TRBV5-4|-
TGTGCCAGCAGCGACGGGGGGGCGTCCAGGCACACTGAAGCTTTCTTT
CASSDGGASRHTEAFF
>-|TRBJ1-6|TRBV30|-
TGTGCCTGGAGTTCCACAGAGATCTATAATTCACCCCTCCACTTT
CAWSSTEIYNSPLHF
>-|TRBJ2-7|TRBV5-1|-
TGCGCCAGCAGCACACAGGACCCCGCGTACGAGCAGTACTTC
CASSTQDPAYEQYF
>-|TRBJ2-2|TRBV7-6|TRBD2
TGTGCCAGCAGCCTCGTAGCGGGGAGCCCGGGGGGGGAGCTGTTTTTT
CASSLVAGSPGGELFF
>once|TRBJ1-1|TRBV5-4|-
TGTGCCAGCAGCTTGGCCGGTAGCTTGAACACTGAAGCTTTCTTT
CASSLAGSLNTEAFF
>-|TRBJ2-1|TRBV4-2|TRBD2
TGTGCCAGCAGCCAAGTTAGCGGGGAGCCTGGGAATGAGCAGTTCTTC
CASSQVSGEPGNEQFF
>-|TRBJ1-3|TRBV28|TRBD1
TGTGCCAGCAGTTGGACAGGGGCTGGAAACACCATATATTTT
CASSWTGAGNTIYF
>-|TRBJ1-2|TRBV6-8|-
TGTGCCAGCAGCGCGGTTCGGGGGTTCTATGGCTACACCTTC
CASSAVRGFYGYTF
>-|TRBJ2-1|TRBV6-8|TRBD2
TGTGCCAGCAGTTTAAAGAGCGGGGGCCCGTGGAATGAGCAGTTCTTC
CASSLKSGGPWNEQFF
>-|TRBJ1-2|TRBV19|TRBD1
TGTGCCAGTAGTCCAGGGACAGGGACCTATGGCTACACCTTC
CASSPGTGTYGYTF
>-|TRBJ1-3|TRBV28|-
TGTGCCAGCAGTCTAGTGACAGGCTCTGGAAACACCATATATTTT
CASSLVTGSGNTIYF
>-|TRBJ1-1|TRBV18|-
TGTGCCAGCTCACCACCGTCACAGGGTATCGCTTTCTTT
CASSPPSQGIAFF
>-|TRBJ1-5|TRBV28|TRBD1
TGTGCCAGCAGTTACGGGACAGGGCGACCCCAGCATTTT
CASSYGTGRPQHF
>-|TRBJ1-5|TRBV4-2|TRBD1
TGTGCCAGCAGCCAAGACGGACAGGGTGATCAGCCCCAGCATTTT
CASSQDGQGDQPQHF
>few|TRBJ2-7|TRBV11-1|TRBD1
TGTGCCAGCAGCTTAGAGCGGCAGGGGGCTCCGTACTTC
CASSLERQGAPYF
>-|TRBJ1-4|TRBV6-1|-
TGTGCCAGCAGTGATCGCCGCCTAACCACTGCGGGTGAAAAACTGTTTTTT
CASSDRRLTTAGEKLFF
>few|TRBJ1-5|TRBV2|-
TGTGCCAGCAGTTTGCTGGACAGAAAAACGAATCAGCCCCAGCATTTT
CASSLLDRKTNQPQHF
>-|TRBJ1-2|TRBV5-1|-
TGCGCCAGCAGCGTTCAGGGGATTCGCTATGGCTACACCTTC
CASSVQGIRYGYTF
>-|TRBJ2-5|TRBV10-1|TRBD2
TGCGCCAGCAGTGAGGCACACCCGAGTCGGATTGAGCGGGGGGGCCGAGAGACCCAGTACTTC
CASSEAHPSRIERGGRETQYF
>-|TRBJ2-1|TRBV30|TRBD2
TGTGCCTGGAGATCGCTAGCGGGTCGCACCTACAATGAGCAGTTCTTC
CAWRSLAGRTYNEQFF
>-|TRBJ1-1|TRBV19|-
TGTGCCAGTAGTATATCCATGAACACTGAAGCTTTCTTT
CASSISMNTEAFF